The T cell receptor (beta chain) described here comes from a study of blood T cell repertoires in COVID-19. The CDR3 runs 12 residues. Germline V gives CDR1 LGHDT, CDR2 YNNKEL (reference sequence). Trimming pared 6 bases from V and 4 bases from J, leaving 9 bases between. TCRdb's copy holds only in-frame clones and misses some; the assay was immunoSEQ multiplex PCR. The sample yields more than 110,000 clones, under 90% seen once. The source is an elderly woman in a cohort sampled during active or convalescent COVID-19. This chain uses TRBV3-1 (or the pseudogene TRBV3-2) with TRBJ1-2; no clear D gene. Sequencing input: peripheral blood. CDR3: CASRSNSYGYTF. The CDR3 DNA is TGTGCCAGCAGGTCGAACAGCTATGGCTACACCTTC.